Sequencing of this TCR beta chain was carried out in a study of identical twins. Findings and limits, study-wide: Rather than following the same donors, the conclusions depended on cross-sectional statistical analysis. Within twin pairs, the out-of-frame alpha sequences they shared showed excess low generation probability.

Ten or more counts support this clonotype. Antigen unknown. The V and J ends lost 1 base and 2 bases respectively, with 9 bases between them. This CDR3 comprises 13 residues. Germline V gene data show CDR1 as SQVTM and CDR2 as ANQGSEA. MiXCR, applied by TCRdb to the 5' RACE reads, yields one record per CDR3 protein. This table holds hundreds of thousands of distinct CDR3 sequences, 5.5% to 7% found once. The sample was also linked to a second study, of yellow fever vaccine responses in identical twins.

The sequenced sample was memory (CD45RO+) T cells sorted from blood. The chain uses TRBV29-1 and TRBJ2-7; D possibly uses TRBD1 or TRBD2 (5 bases each). This TCR was recovered from a woman between 18 and 29 years old in good health. The CDR3 loop is CSVEAGTPYEQYF. CDR3 coding DNA: TGCAGCGTTGAAGCGGGGACCCCCTACGAGCAGTACTTC.